One and the same sample provided the 31 T cell receptor beta chains below, sequenced in a study of T-cell memory formation after mild COVID-19. TCRdb re-called the 5' RACE reads through MiXCR, storing one row per CDR3 protein. In the table there are fewer than 550,000 distinct CDR3 sequences, 20% of which are singletons. Sequencing was carried out using PBMCs or a T cell subset sorted from them (not recorded which). These TCRs come from an adult woman who had mild COVID-19 (a few samples of this study predate the infection). Cell type and time point are not known.

The chain is built from TRBV10-3 and TRBJ1-2; TRBD1 is a possible D gene (5 bases). Germline CDR1 reads ENHRY; CDR2 reads SYGVKD. V lost 4 bases and J 0 bases, leaving 12 bases between the germline ends. The CDR3 sequence is 15 residues long. CDR3 loop: CAISATVDTNYGYTF. CDR3 bases: TGTGCCATCAGTGCGACAGTAGATACTAACTATGGCTACACCTTC.

The chain links TRBV6-6 to TRBJ2-2, with 9 bases lining up with TRBD1. Germline V gene lookup returns CDR1 MNHNY and CDR2 SVGAGI (reference sequence). V lost 4 bases, J lost 6 bases, and 9 bases stayed unmatched. The CDR3 is made up of 16 amino acids. Here the CDR3 DNA reads TGTGCCAGCAGTTTCTCACCGGGACAGGGCGCCGGGGAGCTGTTTTTT. Translation: CASSFSPGQGAGELFF.

The V and J genes are TRBV7-9 and TRBJ2-1, with 8 bases that match TRBD2. The germline CDR1 and CDR2 sequences are SEHNR and FQNEAQ (reference sequence). Trimming cost V 11 bases and J 5 bases; bases outside gene matches: 8. CDR3 length: 13 amino acids. CDR3 coding DNA: TGTGCCGGGTCGCCAGCGGGAGACAATGAGCAGTTCTTC. The encoded protein is CAGSPAGDNEQFF.

This clonotype was seen only a few times. The rearrangement links TRBV11-2 to TRBJ2-5; D possibly matches TRBD1 or TRBD2 (5 bases each). Germline loops: CDR1 SGHAT, CDR2 FQNNGV. The length of the CDR3 is 13 residues. V shed 5 bases and J shed 5 bases, with 12 bases lying between them. The CDR3 bases are TGTGCCAGCAGCATAGGAGAGGGGGAGACCCAGTACTTC. It yields the protein CASSIGEGETQYF. Looking up the rest from reference TRBV11-2 and TRBJ2-5 gives the full variable domain: EAGVAQSPRYKIIEKRQSVAFWCNPISGHATLYWYQQILGQGPKLLIQFQNNGVVDDSQLPKDRFSAERLKGVDSTLKIQPAKLEDSAVYLCASSIGEGETQYFGPGTRLLVL.

This chain uses TRBV6-4 with TRBJ2-2, with TRBD2 identical over 9 bases. Losses at the gene ends were 0 bases for V and 6 bases for J; bases not matched to a gene: 8. The germline V gene has CDR1 MRHNA and CDR2 SNTAGT. The CDR3 is 17 residues long. CDR3 in amino acids: CASSDSTLAGVSGELFF. In DNA form, the CDR3 reads TGTGCCAGCAGTGACTCGACTTTAGCGGGAGTGTCCGGGGAGCTGTTTTTT.

This chain connects TRBV6-5 to TRBJ2-1, with no clear D. This CDR3 comprises 15 residues. The V end lost 1 base, the J end lost 8 bases, and 15 bases lay between the germline ends. Germline lookup yields CDR1 MNHEY and CDR2 SVGAGI. The CDR3 DNA follows: TGTGCCAGCAGTTACTACGTTGGTCTCGCGTATGAGCAGTTCTTC. Its translation is CASSYYVGLAYEQFF.

The V gene is TRBV5-1, the J gene TRBJ2-4; either TRBD1 or TRBD2 may supply D (6 bases each). The V end lost 0 bases, the J end lost 6 bases, and 10 bases lay between the germline ends. The length of the CDR3 is 14 residues. Germline CDR1 and CDR2: SGHRS and YFSETQ. CDR3 residues: CASSLEGGGNIQYF. Written as DNA, the CDR3 is TGCGCCAGCAGCTTGGAAGGAGGGGGAAACATTCAGTACTTC.

This clonotype was counted between two and nine times. The CDR3 sequence is CASSSRTGGYGYTF. CDR3 sequence (DNA): TGTGCCAGCAGTTCACGGACAGGGGGCTATGGCTACACCTTC. This chain uses TRBV12-3 or TRBV12-4 with TRBJ1-2; TRBD1 matches at 10 bases. This CDR3 has 14 residues. The trim removed 4 bases at V and 4 bases at J, leaving 3 bases unmatched.

The table lists this clonotype with a few counts. The chain is built from TRBV11-2 and TRBJ1-1; 7 bases line up with TRBD1. The ends lost 5 bases at V and 1 base at J; junction bases unmatched: 7. Germline CDR1 SGHAT, CDR2 FQNNGV. The length of the CDR3 is 15 residues. The CDR3 bases are TGTGCCAGCAGCCTCTCCCGGACAGGGAACACTGAAGCTTTCTTT. It codes for CASSLSRTGNTEAFF.

This clonotype showed up just a few times. This chain links TRBV10-2 with TRBJ1-1; D is undetermined. The V gene lost 6 bases and the J gene lost 3 bases, with 14 bases spanning the gap. Germline V gene lookup returns CDR1 WSHSY and CDR2 SAAADI. There are 14 residues in the CDR3. For the CDR3, the DNA is TGCGCCAGCAGCGCCCCTGGGAGGGACACTGAAGCTTTCTTT. This gives the protein CASSAPGRDTEAFF.

There are a few counts of this clonotype. This sequence joins TRBV7-2 and TRBJ2-2, with D possibly TRBD2 on 5 matching bases. With 2 bases removed from V and 4 bases from J, the gap between germline ends came to 11 bases. The length of the CDR3 is 15 residues. The germline gives CDR1 SGHTA, CDR2 FQGNSA. The CDR3 DNA is TGTGCCAGCAGCTTAATGCCGGGATCCACCGGGGAGCTGTTTTTT. The encoded protein is CASSLMPGSTGELFF.

This clonotype came up a few times. The CDR3 DNA reads as TGTGCCAGCAGTCAGGGACTCACAGGGAGCACAGATACGCAGTATTTT. Protein sequence: CASSQGLTGSTDTQYF. The chain employs TRBV12-3 or TRBV12-4 and TRBJ2-3; D is perhaps TRBD1 or TRBD2 (6 bases each). V was clipped by 5 bases and J by 0 bases, with 15 bases between them. The CDR3 runs 16 residues.

This clonotype was counted between two and nine times. V and J are TRBV11-2 and TRBJ2-1; 9 nucleotides match TRBD1. V shed 3 bases and J 6 bases; nucleotides not matched to a gene: 9. Germline values: CDR1 SGHAT, CDR2 FQNNGV. CDR3 length: 16 amino acids. The CDR3 loop is CASSLSGTGFLNEQFF. The CDR3 DNA sequence: TGTGCCAGCAGCTTGAGTGGGACAGGGTTTCTCAATGAGCAGTTCTTC.

This clonotype was seen only a few times. The chain carries TRBV7-3 and TRBJ2-2; D may be TRBD2 (6 bases). This CDR3 is built from 16 residues. CDR1 and CDR2 from the germline V gene are SGHTA and FQGTGA. V was clipped by 5 bases and J by 0 bases, with 13 bases between them. The CDR3 DNA sequence: TGTGCCAGCAGCCATGGGGGGATCGCGAACACCGGGGAGCTGTTTTTT. Translated: CASSHGGIANTGELFF.

This clonotype was detected only a few times. The chain combines TRBV4-1 with TRBJ2-7; TRBD1 might be the D (5 bases). Looked up from germline, CDR1 is MGHRA and CDR2 is YSYEKL. This CDR3 has 17 residues. Deletions cut 3 bases from V and 5 bases from J, with 23 bases between. The CDR3, as DNA: TGCGCCAGCAGCCAGCTGGGTGGGGCCGAACGGCCCCACGAGCAGTACTTC. Residues: CASSQLGGAERPHEQYF.

The genes are TRBV24-1 and TRBJ1-1; D remains ambiguous. Germline lookup yields CDR1 KGHDR and CDR2 SFDVKD. The length of the CDR3 is 13 residues. V lost 4 bases and J 10 bases, leaving 15 bases between the germline ends. CDR3 in amino acids: CATSERQHARAFF. The CDR3 DNA sequence: TGTGCCACCAGTGAAAGGCAGCACGCGCGAGCTTTCTTT.

The chain has TRBV7-9 and TRBJ1-3, with 9 bases fitting TRBD1. Trimming took 0 bases from V and 5 from J; bases not matched to a gene: 2. CDR1 is SEHNR, CDR2 FQNEAQ, per germline (reference sequence). This CDR3 is 15 amino acids long. The DNA for the CDR3 is TGTGCCAGCAGCTTAGCCGGACAGGGGAGAAACACCATATATTTT. This codes for CASSLAGQGRNTIYF.

The gene calls are TRBV5-1 and TRBJ1-2; 8 bases map to TRBD1. Germline CDR1 SGHRS, CDR2 YFSETQ. Germline trimming cut 1 base from V and 13 bases from J; bases unmatched to any gene: 12. This CDR3 is 14 amino acids long. DNA for the CDR3: TGCGCCAGCAGCTTGACTACAGGGGGTAGTATAGTCACCTTC. This sequence encodes CASSLTTGGSIVTF. Using reference TRBV5-1 and TRBJ1-2 for the parts outside the CDR3, the full variable domain is KAGVTQTPRYLIKTRGQQVTLSCSPISGHRSVSWYQQTPGQGLQFLFEYFSETQRNKGNFPGRFSGRQFSNSRSEMNVSTLELGDSALYLCASSLTTGGSIVTFGSGTRLTVV.

This clonotype turned up a few times. The chain is built from TRBV6-5 and TRBJ1-3; D not certain. Trimming left V 2 bases short and J 0 bases short, with 5 bases between. There are 14 residues in the CDR3. In germline, CDR1 is MNHEY, CDR2 SVGAGI. The DNA for the CDR3 is TGTGCCAGCAGTTACGGATTCTCTGGAAACACCATATATTTT. The encoded protein is CASSYGFSGNTIYF.

The V and J genes are TRBV5-1 and TRBJ1-2; TRBD1 might be the D (5 bases). Trimming stripped 5 bases from V and 4 bases from J, with 15 bases between. Germline loops: CDR1 SGHRS, CDR2 YFSETQ. CDR3 size: 14 residues. CDR3 nucleotides: TGCGCCAGCAGTTCAGGGCTAGAGGGCTATGGCTACACCTTC. Translated, it gives CASSSGLEGYGYTF. Combining the CDR3 with reference TRBV5-1 and TRBJ1-2 gives the whole variable domain KAGVTQTPRYLIKTRGQQVTLSCSPISGHRSVSWYQQTPGQGLQFLFEYFSETQRNKGNFPGRFSGRQFSNSRSEMNVSTLELGDSALYLCASSSGLEGYGYTFGSGTRLTVV.

V gene TRBV5-5 combines with J gene TRBJ1-2; 7 nucleotides align to TRBD1. Germline CDR1 and CDR2: SGHKS and YYEKEE (reference sequence). With V trimmed by 0 bases and J by 2 bases, 10 bases remained unmatched. This CDR3 comprises 17 residues. The CDR3: CASSLDAHTGDNYGYTF. CDR3 sequence (DNA): TGTGCCAGCAGCTTGGATGCTCATACAGGGGACAACTATGGCTACACCTTC.

The J gene is TRBJ2-1, the V gene TRBV6-2 or TRBV6-3, with D possibly TRBD2 on 6 matching bases. This CDR3 comprises 15 residues. The germline CDR1 and CDR2 sequences are MNHEY and SVGEGT. The germline V and J ends were trimmed by 6 bases and 5 bases, with 17 bases remaining between them. The CDR3 region is CASRFSGRKNNEQFF. The CDR3 DNA reads TGTGCCAGCAGGTTTAGCGGTCGAAAAAACAATGAGCAGTTCTTC.

CDR3 bases: TGTGCCAGCAGTTACTCGGGTTTCCTCTACGAGCAGTACTTC. It yields the protein CASSYSGFLYEQYF. The gene calls are TRBV6-2 or TRBV6-3 and TRBJ2-7; D not certain. The germline gives CDR1 MNHEY, CDR2 SVGEGT. The CDR3 loop spans 14 amino acids. Deletions cut 0 bases from V and 3 bases from J, with 9 bases between.

The V gene is TRBV19, the J gene TRBJ2-6; D call uncertain. The CDR3 has 13 residues. Between the trimmed V and J ends, which lost 9 bases and 1 base, there was a span of 7 bases. Looked up from germline, CDR1 is LNHDA and CDR2 is SQIVND (reference sequence). CDR3 coding DNA: TGTGCCAGCCGCACTTCTGGGGCCAACGTCCTGACTTTC. It translates to CASRTSGANVLTF. The full variable domain, rest sourced from reference TRBV19 and TRBJ2-6, is DGGITQSPKYLFRKEGQNVTLSCEQNLNHDAMYWYRQDPGQGLRLIYYSQIVNDFQKGDIAEGYSVSREKKESFPLTVTSAQKNPTAFYLCASRTSGANVLTFGAGSRLTVL.

As to this clonotype: One end of the junction is discordant with germline, which a read error may explain. The J gene is TRBJ2-1, the V gene TRBV10-3; D might be TRBD2 (7 bases). Germline V lookup: CDR1 ENHRY, CDR2 SYGVKD. The CDR3 is made up of 14 amino acids. The CDR3 protein is CASQTGGRANDQFF. The CDR3 nucleotides read TGTGCCTCACAGACGGGGGGCCGGGCAAATGATCAGTTCTTC.

This rearrangement joins TRBV5-1 to TRBJ1-1; maybe TRBD1 (6 bases). This CDR3 has 14 residues. From germline, CDR1 is SGHRS and CDR2 YFSETQ. Trimming stripped 3 bases from V and 7 bases from J, with 16 bases between. CDR3 sequence (DNA): TGCGCCAGCAGCTCCGAGGGACACATTCTTGAAGCTTTCTTT. Protein product: CASSSEGHILEAFF.

V gene TRBV11-2 combines with J gene TRBJ2-1; 12 positions agree with TRBD2. This CDR3 contains 17 residues. The germline V gene encodes CDR1 SGHAT and CDR2 FQNNGV. J was trimmed by 2 bases and V by 5 bases; bases with no gene match: 7. CDR3 bases: TGTGCCAGCAGCCAAACTAGCGGGAGGTCCACCTACAATGAGCAGTTCTTC. Protein product: CASSQTSGRSTYNEQFF.

This clonotype was counted between two and nine times. The J gene is TRBJ1-1, the V gene TRBV5-1, with D possibly being TRBD1 (6 bases). The CDR3 loop spans 15 amino acids. The V gene's germline CDR1 is SGHRS and CDR2 YFSETQ. The V gene lost 4 bases and the J gene lost 0 bases, with 13 bases spanning the gap. The CDR3 sequence is CASSLGQHMNTEAFF. The CDR3 bases are TGCGCCAGCAGCCTAGGACAGCACATGAACACTGAAGCTTTCTTT.

The V gene is TRBV6-5, the J gene TRBJ1-1, with TRBD1 identical over 9 bases. The length of the CDR3 is 15 residues. The V segment lost 4 bases and the J segment 5 bases; nucleotides outside the gene matches: 8. Germline CDR1 is MNHEY and CDR2 is SVGAGI. Written as DNA, the CDR3 is TGTGCCAGCAGTTCTCCCGGGACAGGGCGGACTGAAGCTTTCTTT. Its translation is CASSSPGTGRTEAFF.

This clonotype showed up many times. This CDR3 reads CASSLGQGANTGELFF. In DNA form, the CDR3 reads TGCGCCAGCAGCCTGGGACAGGGGGCGAACACCGGGGAGCTGTTTTTT. The chain is built from TRBV5-1 and TRBJ2-2; 11 bases fit TRBD1. The CDR3 sequence is 16 residues long. Germline-derived CDR1 and CDR2 are SGHRS and YFSETQ. Trimming removed 4 bases from V and 0 bases from J; junction bases left unmatched: 2.

The genes are TRBV7-8 and TRBJ2-1; 11 bases are a match to TRBD1. After removal of 5 bases from V and 8 bases from J, the junction contained 8 bases not matched to a gene. The CDR3 has 15 amino acids. The germline gives CDR1 SGHVS, CDR2 FQNEAQ. CDR3 sequence: CASSPGDRGIDEQFF. CDR3 nucleotide sequence: TGTGCCAGCAGCCCTGGGGACAGGGGGATCGATGAGCAGTTCTTC.